A selection of T cell receptor beta chains follows, all from one sample in a study of blood T cell repertoires in COVID-19. Here immunoSEQ multiplex PCR was the method, and the copy in TCRdb shows in-frame clones only, minus some. Seen here are more than 150,000 clones, roughly 90% observed once, and the top ten hold around 4%. Sequenced: peripheral blood. All receptors come from a woman aged 70-85 years with acute or convalescent COVID-19. Both conserved end residues are part of each CDR3. D genes are given only for firm matches. The listing skips clone size in some rows; elsewhere it reads once, few, many or a size class.

CDR3aa,CDR3nt,abundance,d_gene,v_gene,len,j_gene
CASSFSGDSYNEQFF,TGTGCCAGCAGTTTTTCCGGGGACTCCTACAATGAGCAGTTCTTC,NA,NA,TRBV27,15,TRBJ2-1
CSAIQDTQYF,TGCAGTGCTATCCAAGATACGCAGTATTTT,NA,NA,TRBV20-1,10,TRBJ2-3
CASSLEGTPYLFF,TGTGCCAGCAGCTTAGAAGGGACACCCTACCTGTTTTTT,few,NA,TRBV7-9,13,TRBJ1-4
CSVVSTGKMNTEAFF,TGCAGCGTTGTGTCCACAGGTAAAATGAACACTGAAGCTTTCTTT,NA,NA,TRBV29-1,15,TRBJ1-1
CATSDLRGTGGRTDTQYF,TGTGCCACCAGTGATTTGCGGGGAACGGGGGGGCGCACAGATACGCAGTATTTT,NA,TRBD2,TRBV24-1,18,TRBJ2-3
CAWSVQGFYAYEQYF,TGTGCCTGGAGTGTACAGGGTTTTTATGCCTACGAGCAGTACTTC,NA,NA,TRBV30,15,TRBJ2-7
CASRWDLRGTQYF,TGTGCCAGCAGGTGGGACTTACGGGGTACCCAGTACTTC,NA,NA,TRBV6-6,13,TRBJ2-5
CASSSRGTGATNEKLFF,TGTGCCAGCAGCTCCAGAGGGACAGGAGCAACTAATGAAAAACTGTTTTTT,NA,TRBD1,TRBV11-2,17,TRBJ1-4
CASSEQGATGNTIYF,TGTGCCAGCAGTGAACAGGGGGCTACTGGAAACACCATATATTTT,NA,TRBD1,TRBV6-1,15,TRBJ1-3
CASSIFGTDSNQPQHF,TGTGCCAGTAGTATCTTTGGGACAGATAGCAATCAGCCCCAGCATTTT,NA,TRBD1,TRBV19,16,TRBJ1-5
CASTPIGARETQYF,TGTGCCAGCACCCCGATTGGGGCGCGGGAGACCCAGTACTTC,NA,NA,TRBV2,14,TRBJ2-5
CASSTGQGMGSYNEQFF,TGTGCCAGCTCAACGGGACAGGGAATGGGGTCCTACAATGAGCAGTTCTTC,NA,TRBD1,TRBV18,17,TRBJ2-1
CSVEDRASGSYEQYF,TGCAGCGTTGAAGATCGGGCTAGCGGGAGCTACGAGCAGTACTTC,few,TRBD2,TRBV29-1,15,TRBJ2-7
CASSVGAGTGNTIYF,TGTGCCAGCAGCGTAGGAGCAGGGACTGGAAACACCATATATTTT,NA,NA,TRBV9,15,TRBJ1-3
CAWSEGGGPTDTQYF,TGTGCCTGGAGTGAAGGGGGAGGGCCGACAGATACGCAGTATTTT,NA,NA,TRBV30,15,TRBJ2-3
CASSPRGSNYGYTF,TGTGCCAGCAGTCCCAGGGGGTCCAACTATGGCTACACCTTC,NA,TRBD1,TRBV6-5,14,TRBJ1-2
CASKAGTGSYEQYF,TGTGCCAGCAAAGCCGGGACAGGGTCCTACGAGCAGTACTTC,NA,TRBD1,TRBV7-9,14,TRBJ2-7
CASRADTVQPQHF,TGTGCCAGCAGAGCGGATACAGTTCAGCCCCAGCATTTT,NA,NA,TRBV2,13,TRBJ1-5
CASSPGTSGRVEFF,TGTGCCAGCAGTCCAGGGACTAGCGGGAGAGTGGAGTTCTTC,once,TRBD2,TRBV2,14,TRBJ2-1
CASSQAGQGVNEQFF,TGCGCCAGCAGCCAAGCGGGACAGGGTGTCAATGAGCAGTTCTTC,once,TRBD1,TRBV4-1,15,TRBJ2-1
CASSSVGLATDTQYF,TGTGCCAGCAGTTCTGTGGGACTAGCAACAGATACGCAGTATTTT,NA,TRBD2,TRBV28,15,TRBJ2-3
CAWSVPAGQPQHF,TGTGCCTGGAGTGTGCCCGCCGGTCAGCCCCAGCATTTT,NA,NA,TRBV30,13,TRBJ1-5
CATSDLLSSEQFF,TGTGCCACCAGTGATTTGCTATCATCTGAGCAGTTCTTC,NA,NA,TRBV24-1,13,TRBJ2-1
CASSLRQPMLGYTF,TGTGCCAGCAGTTTGAGACAGCCTATGTTAGGCTACACCTTC,NA,NA,TRBV28,14,TRBJ1-2
CASSSGTSGNEAFF,TGTGCCAGCAGCTCCGGGACATCTGGGAATGAAGCTTTCTTT,NA,NA,TRBV5-4,14,TRBJ1-1
CASSPLVGGQGAHEQYF,TGTGCCAGCTCACCACTTGTCGGAGGACAGGGGGCCCACGAGCAGTACTTC,NA,TRBD1,TRBV18,17,TRBJ2-7
CASSSPTGGSEKLFF,TGTGCCAGCAGTTCCCCGACAGGGGGGTCTGAAAAACTGTTTTTT,NA,TRBD1,TRBV28,15,TRBJ1-4
CASSVAPGLAGPGELFF,TGTGCCAGCAGCGTAGCTCCGGGACTAGCGGGGCCCGGGGAGCTGTTTTTT,NA,TRBD2,TRBV9,17,TRBJ2-2
CASSIQGASSYNEQFF,TGTGCCAGCAGTATTCAGGGGGCGAGCTCCTACAATGAGCAGTTCTTC,NA,TRBD1,TRBV6-2/TRBV6-3,16,TRBJ2-1
CASSYARSGGYTF,TGTGCCAGCAGTTACGCCCGGTCCGGTGGCTACACCTTC,NA,NA,TRBV6-2/TRBV6-3,13,TRBJ1-2
CASNRLAGGLFF,TGTGCCAGCAACCGACTAGCGGGAGGTTTGTTCTTC,few,TRBD2,TRBV12-3/TRBV12-4,12,TRBJ2-1
CASSQVAGGRREKLFF,TGCGCCAGCAGCCAAGTCGCAGGGGGCAGACGGGAAAAACTGTTTTTT,NA,TRBD1,TRBV4-3,16,TRBJ1-4
CASSARLGQGYGYTF,TGTGCCAGCAGCGCGCGTTTGGGACAGGGCTATGGCTACACCTTC,NA,TRBD1,TRBV6-5,15,TRBJ1-2
CASSRVGQGVIDTF,TGTGCCAGCAGCCGGGTGGGACAGGGCGTTATAGACACCTTC,NA,TRBD1,TRBV3-1/TRBV3-2,14,TRBJ1-2
CSADRRQGNTEAFF,TGCAGCGCCGATCGGCGACAGGGGAACACTGAAGCTTTCTTT,NA,TRBD1,TRBV29-1,14,TRBJ1-1
CASSPNGGASETQYF,TGTGCCAGCTCACCAAACGGGGGGGCGAGCGAGACCCAGTACTTC,NA,TRBD2,TRBV18,15,TRBJ2-5
CASSVGTGWGETQYF,TGTGCCAGCAGCGTTGGGACAGGGTGGGGAGAGACCCAGTACTTC,NA,TRBD1,TRBV9,15,TRBJ2-5
CSVWHRRLNTEAFF,TGCAGCGTTTGGCATCGCAGGTTGAACACTGAAGCTTTCTTT,NA,NA,TRBV29-1,14,TRBJ1-1
CASSPNGGSEAFF,TGTGCCAGCAGCCCTAATGGGGGGTCTGAAGCTTTCTTT,NA,NA,TRBV9,13,TRBJ1-1
CASSQDLPETQYF,TGCGCCAGCAGCCAAGATCTTCCAGAGACCCAGTACTTC,NA,NA,TRBV4-3,13,TRBJ2-5
CASSYDRGWTGELFF,TGTGCCAGCAGCTACGACAGGGGATGGACCGGGGAGCTGTTTTTT,NA,TRBD1,TRBV27,15,TRBJ2-2
CASSFVGLSSYNEQFF,TGTGCCAGCAGCTTCGTGGGACTAAGCTCCTACAATGAGCAGTTCTTC,NA,TRBD2,TRBV7-3,16,TRBJ2-1
CASSVSPSSIYEQYF,TGTGCCAGCAGCGTAAGCCCCTCTTCCATCTACGAGCAGTACTTC,NA,NA,TRBV9,15,TRBJ2-7
CASPRHRSWVTNEKLFF,TGTGCCAGCCCCCGACATCGGTCGTGGGTAACTAATGAAAAACTGTTTTTT,NA,NA,TRBV19,17,TRBJ1-4
CASSLFHTDTQYF,TGCGCCAGCAGCTTGTTCCACACAGATACGCAGTATTTT,NA,NA,TRBV5-1,13,TRBJ2-3
CASSDRSSYSNQPQHF,TGTGCCAGCAGTGACCGGAGCTCTTATAGCAATCAGCCCCAGCATTTT,NA,NA,TRBV6-4,16,TRBJ1-5
CASSQERAGQGYGYTF,TGTGCCAGCAGCCAAGAAAGAGCGGGACAGGGCTATGGCTACACCTTC,NA,TRBD1,TRBV4-2,16,TRBJ1-2
CASSQDVRGAYEQYF,TGCGCCAGCAGCCAAGATGTTCGGGGGGCCTACGAGCAGTACTTC,NA,TRBD2,TRBV4-3,15,TRBJ2-7
CASSYLGGGDEKLFF,TGTGCCAGCAGTTACTTGGGAGGGGGAGATGAAAAACTGTTTTTT,NA,NA,TRBV6-5,15,TRBJ1-4
CASSLALGGGSYGYTF,TGTGCCAGCAGCTTAGCTTTGGGGGGAGGTAGCTATGGCTACACCTTC,NA,NA,TRBV7-8,16,TRBJ1-2